These 11 T cell receptor beta chains came from one sample sequenced in a study of HIV-infected patients and healthy controls. TCRdb reprocessed the 5' RACE reads with MiXCR, giving one entry per CDR3 protein. The sample has 50,000 to 80,000 distinct CDR3 sequences, about 19% seen once. The sequenced material came from CD4+ T cells from blood. The source is a human donor in good health.

The chain employs TRBV18 and TRBJ1-1; 7 bases fit TRBD1. This CDR3 has 15 residues. CDR1 KGHSH and CDR2 LQKENI come from the germline V gene. The ends lost 3 bases at V and 0 bases at J; junction bases unmatched: 4. CDR3 nucleotides: TGTGCCAGCTCACCCGTGGACAGGATGAACACTGAAGCTTTCTTT. Protein product: CASSPVDRMNTEAFF.

This clonotype was detected ten times or more. In DNA form, the CDR3 reads TGCGCCAGCATTTTATGCCGGTCCACAGATACGCAGTATTTT. It translates to CASILCRSTDTQYF. This chain joins TRBV23-1 and TRBJ2-3; no definite D call. TRBV23-1 is reported as an ORF; its role is uncertain. The CDR3 has 14 residues. Trimming cost V 7 bases and J 2 bases, with 13 bases left between them.

The chain uses TRBV19 and TRBJ1-1, with 11 bases matching TRBD1. CDR1 and CDR2 from the germline V gene are LNHDA and SQIVND (reference sequence). V trimming: 9 bases; J trimming: 4 bases; junction bases outside the gene matches: 16. The CDR3 spans 17 residues. CDR3: CASRGQGAVKGSTEAFF. DNA of the CDR3: TGTGCCAGCCGCGGACAGGGGGCTGTAAAGGGGAGCACTGAAGCTTTCTTT.

This clonotype was seen a few times. The gene calls are TRBV20-1 and TRBJ1-3; D possibly corresponds to TRBD1 (6 bases). Germline CDR1 and CDR2: DFQATT and SNEGSKA (reference sequence). The CDR3 has 16 amino acids. V was clipped by 0 bases and J by 2 bases, with 14 bases between them. The CDR3 DNA reads as TGCAGTGCTAGAGACGCTTTGACAGGTGCTGGAAACACCATATATTTT. Encoded protein: CSARDALTGAGNTIYF.

The gene calls are TRBV19 and TRBJ1-5, with 10 bases matching TRBD1. The CDR3 covers 16 residues. Germline V CDR1 and CDR2: LNHDA, SQIVND (reference sequence). V shed 5 bases and J 4 bases; nucleotides not matched to a gene: 8. The CDR3 DNA reads TGTGCCAGTAGTCCGAATCAGGGACAGGGGAATCAGCCCCAGCATTTT. This codes for CASSPNQGQGNQPQHF.

This clonotype was detected a few times. For the CDR3, the DNA is TGCGCCAGCAGTGGGACAGGGGTTTCGAACACCGGGGAGCTGTTTTTT. It yields the protein CASSGTGVSNTGELFF. The chain carries TRBV10-2 and TRBJ2-2; 9 bases agree with TRBD1. Germline-derived CDR1 and CDR2 are WSHSY and SAAADI. The CDR3 totals 16 residues. The V segment lost 4 bases and the J segment 0 bases; nucleotides outside the gene matches: 3.

The table lists this clonotype with many counts. The chain recombines TRBV20-1 with TRBJ2-3; 7 nucleotides agree with TRBD2. Germline V gives CDR1 DFQATT, CDR2 SNEGSKA (reference sequence). The CDR3 contains 15 residues. The trim removed 1 base at V and 0 bases at J, leaving 4 bases unmatched. CDR3 DNA sequence: TGCAGTGCTAGAGTTAATAGCGGGAGCACAGATACGCAGTATTTT. Its protein is CSARVNSGSTDTQYF.

This clonotype was detected many times. The CDR3 is CASLWNTEAFF. DNA of the CDR3: TGTGCCAGCCTCTGGAACACTGAAGCTTTCTTT. The chain joins TRBV6-1 to TRBJ1-1; D unresolved. V lost 8 bases and J 1 base, leaving 5 bases between the germline ends. Germline V lookup: CDR1 MNHNS, CDR2 SASEGT. The CDR3 length is 11 residues.

This clonotype was counted many times. The V call is TRBV28, the J call TRBJ1-1, with 8 bases identical to TRBD1. This CDR3 region has 14 residues. CDR1 MDHEN and CDR2 SYDVKM come from the germline V gene. The ends lost 4 bases at V and 1 base at J; junction bases unmatched: 2. The CDR3 DNA reads TGTGCCAGCAGTTGGACAGGGTGGAACACTGAAGCTTTCTTT. This codes for CASSWTGWNTEAFF.

Many counts were recorded for this clonotype. The V and J genes are TRBV13 and TRBJ2-5; D unclear. In germline, CDR1 is PRHDT, CDR2 FYEKMQ (reference sequence). Trimming took off 2 bases at V and 5 bases at J, with 9 bases between the two ends. The CDR3 totals 13 residues. The CDR3 is CASSLLVSETQYF. CDR3 in DNA: TGTGCCAGCAGCTTATTAGTGAGTGAGACCCAGTACTTC.

This clonotype has a handful of counts. The chain links TRBV7-3 to TRBJ1-1; 8 nucleotides align to TRBD1. V was pared by 5 bases and J by 8 bases, with 7 bases of the junction left unmatched. From germline, CDR1 is SGHTA and CDR2 FQGTGA. CDR3 size: 13 residues. The CDR3, as DNA: TGTGCCAGCAGCCCGCAGGGGGCTTCCGAAGCTTTCTTT. It codes for CASSPQGASEAFF.